This T cell receptor (beta chain) stems from a study of OX40 agonist ivuxolimab in advanced cancers. Repertoires were generated with immunoSEQ multiplex PCR, while TCRdb's copy carries only in-frame clones and drops some. The table shows fewer than 80,000 clones, with about 85% occurring only once. From germline, CDR1 is MNHEY and CDR2 SVGAGI. This CDR3 region has 13 residues. The V gene end was trimmed by 6 bases and the J gene end by 3 bases; junction bases not matched to a gene: 4. This receptor was taken from an adult with an advanced solid tumor such as melanoma, head and neck, liver or kidney cancer. Source: CD4+ or CD8+ T cells sorted from blood, taken in a trial of the OX40 agonist ivuxolimab. The chain couples TRBV6-5 to TRBJ2-5; 7 positions match TRBD1. The CDR3 nucleotides are TGTGCCAGCAGCCGCGACAGGGAAGAGACCCAGTACTTC. It specifies CASSRDREETQYF.